The T cell receptor beta chain described here comes from a study of siplizumab effects on memory and regulatory T cells. Study-level findings and limits: Naive T cells were seen as more diverse than memory cells and as major alloresponse contributors.

TCR templates, roughly 10^5 per sample, were assayed. Using immunoSEQ multiplex PCR, the repertoire was profiled, and TCRdb retains in-frame clones only, with some absent. The sample includes 85,000 to 120,000 clones, roughly 90% seen only once; the top ten take 0.9% to 1.4%. In regard to this clone: Antigen unknown.

The V gene end was trimmed by 6 bases and the J gene end by 1 base; junction bases not matched to a gene: 4. The germline V gene has CDR1 LGHNT and CDR2 FRNRAP. The CDR3 runs 15 residues. This chain links TRBV12-5 with TRBJ2-1; TRBD1 agrees at 9 bases. Sequencing input: CD4+ T cells sorted from blood. The receptor was isolated from a human donor in good health. The CDR3 protein is CASGVGQGSYNEQFF. CDR3 bases: TGTGCTAGTGGCGTGGGACAGGGATCCTACAATGAGCAGTTCTTC.